This record covers a single T cell receptor (beta chain). This receptor's antigen is unknown. Per-nucleotide qualities are absent, and no much larger clonotype sits a single base away. This entry comes from a study of blood T cell repertoires in COVID-19 (TCRdb year 2020). About the study as a whole: Collaborator samples came from the United States, Italy and Spain and covered acute and convalescent phases of COVID-19. The material from the prospective study consisted of cDNA or gDNA derived from T cells, B-cell-depleted T cells, or PBMCs. The dataset comprised deeply sampled blood TCRbeta repertoires from subjects exposed to, actively infected with, or recovered from COVID-19. The samples were drawn from two sources: the first 160 participants of the ongoing ImmuneRACE study, and 1,000 to 1,500 subjects contributed by 6 global collaborators. Where available, HLA class I and class II types were obtained from metadata supplied by the sample provider rather than from assay-based typing. A freely available public database, intended as a resource for researchers studying the immune response to SARS-CoV-2, is where the repertoires were released. Nearly every sample came with metadata listing a de-identified subject ID, COVID-19 status, age in years and sex. The paper's findings and limits, for the study overall: How much clinical and demographic metadata was included differed by source and by participant, and the metadata was provided uncurated.

After removal of 8 bases from V and 3 bases from J, the junction retains 8 bases not matched to a gene. CDR1 is given as SNHLY and CDR2 as FYNNEI, both from the germline V gene. Including cysteine and phenylalanine, the CDR3 has 16 amino acids. Here the CDR3 DNA is all that survives: 48 bases in frame from base 1. Each collaborating institution followed its own protocols to collect whole blood in K2EDTA tubes. For TCRbeta analysis, collaborators shipped samples in one of three forms: frozen whole blood, isolated PBMCs, or DNA extracted from either of those sample types. TCRbeta CDR3 regions were amplified from genomic DNA using the immunoSEQ Assay, a bias-controlled multiplex PCR. The original pipeline was this. The number of nucleated cells in each sample was estimated from the amplification of reference gene primers within the assay. To quantify the absolute abundance of each unique TCRbeta CDR3 rearrangement, sequence reads were collapsed and filtered. For each sample, productive Simpson clonality was calculated by taking the square root of Simpson's diversity index across productive rearrangements. In TCRdb, the immuneACCESS table is reduced to in-frame sequences with V and J assigned. These tables do not hold every clone; where another copy was compared, an unresolved V gene accounts for under half, and the others remain unexplained. That table gives V, J and clone size, and the DNA gave D and trimming. Present in this sample are roughly 120,000 clones, approximately 84% of which were seen just once. The top ten clonotypes cover 9% to 15% of the sample.

Rearrangement joined TRBV2 to TRBJ2-1, with 12 bases matching TRBD2. This TCR was recovered from a woman aged 55 to 70 with acute or convalescent COVID-19. Source material: peripheral blood. The nucleotide sequence reads TGTGCCAGCGGAGGACTAGCGGGGATTCTCTACAATGAGCAGTTCTTC. It specifies CASGGLAGILYNEQFF.